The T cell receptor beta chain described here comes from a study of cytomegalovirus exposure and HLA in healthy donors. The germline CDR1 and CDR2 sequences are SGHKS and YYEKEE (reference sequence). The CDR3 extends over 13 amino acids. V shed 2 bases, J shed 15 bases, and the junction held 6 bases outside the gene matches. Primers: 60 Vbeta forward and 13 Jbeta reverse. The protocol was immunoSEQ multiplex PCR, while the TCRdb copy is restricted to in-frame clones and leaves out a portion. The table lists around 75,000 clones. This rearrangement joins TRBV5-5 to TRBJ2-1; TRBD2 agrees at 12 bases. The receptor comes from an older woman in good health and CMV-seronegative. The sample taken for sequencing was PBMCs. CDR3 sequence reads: CASSFDGLAGWFF. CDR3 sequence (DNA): TGTGCCAGCAGCTTCGACGGACTAGCGGGATGGTTCTTC.